This TCR beta chain is from a study of cytomegalovirus exposure and HLA in healthy donors. Study-level information: A prior study identified approximately 120 million unique TCR beta sequences from roughly 170 million T cells.

On this clone itself: Its specificity is unknown.

Primers included in the PCR were 60 Vbeta and 13 Jbeta primers. Assay used: immunoSEQ multiplex PCR; TCRdb lists only in-frame clones, some missing. The table lists more than 150,000 clones, over 75% of them singletons, with 3% to 4.5% in the top ten. General study findings and limits: Cytomegalovirus association was assigned to approximately 180 TCR beta chains.

The clonotype comes from a middle-aged man in good health and CMV-seronegative. Sequencing was performed on PBMCs.

CDR3 sequence: CATYPQGRNTEAFF. In DNA form, the CDR3 reads TGTGCCACATACCCACAGGGGCGTAACACTGAAGCTTTCTTT. The genes are TRBV6-5 and TRBJ1-1, with TRBD1 matching over 7 bases. The CDR3 covers 14 residues. Germline-derived CDR1 and CDR2 are MNHEY and SVGAGI. V shed 10 bases, J shed 2 bases, and the junction held 10 bases outside the gene matches.